These 12 T cell receptor beta chains originate from one sample sequenced in a study of human T cells and chemical hapten exposure. TCRdb passed the RACE reads through MiXCR, listing each CDR3 protein once. The profile covers 35,000 to 45,000 distinct CDR3 sequences, with just under 9% appearing a single time and over 12% taken by the ten largest. Indicated time point: patch test 2, 6 weeks after DPC sensitization. Treatment noted: therapeutic diphenylcyclopropenone sensitization with weekly scalp DPC. The sample was whole blood, taken in connection with sensitization to the hapten diphenylcyclopropenone (DPC). The source of these receptors is a woman in her thirties or forties with alopecia areata. Some clones in this sample may be carry-over from other donors' samples.

This clonotype has a count of ten or more. This chain uses TRBV10-3 with TRBJ2-1; TRBD2 is a possible D gene (5 bases). Germline values: CDR1 ENHRY, CDR2 SYGVKD. This CDR3 has 14 amino acids. The V end was cut by 3 bases, the J end by 2 bases, with 8 bases between. In DNA, the CDR3 is TGTGCCATCAGTGACGGGGATACCTACAATGAGCAGTTCTTC. It codes for CAISDGDTYNEQFF.

This clonotype was counted many times. This rearrangement joins TRBV4-1 to TRBJ2-6; no clear D gene. The CDR3 runs to 19 residues. From germline, CDR1 is MGHRA and CDR2 YSYEKL. V lost 0 bases to trimming and J lost 0 bases, with 15 bases between them. The DNA for the CDR3 is TGCGCCAGCAGCCAAGAAAGCAGAGTGTTCGTCTCTGGGGCCAACGTCCTGACTTTC. Amino acids: CASSQESRVFVSGANVLTF.

This clonotype was seen ten or more times. The rearrangement joins TRBV6-4 to TRBJ2-2, with TRBD1 matching over 11 bases. V lost 6 bases and J lost 6; bases outside the gene matches: 6. The CDR3 runs to 15 residues. Germline V gene data show CDR1 as MRHNA and CDR2 as SNTAGT. The CDR3, as DNA: TGTGCCAGCAGCCCGGGACAGGGGGTTCCCGGGGAGCTGTTTTTT. This sequence encodes CASSPGQGVPGELFF.

In this sample, this clonotype turned up a few times. The rearrangement joins TRBV29-1 to TRBJ2-2; a possible D gene is TRBD1 (5 bases). CDR1 SQVTM and CDR2 ANQGSEA come from the germline V gene. Trimming removed 8 bases from V and 0 bases from J, with 13 bases in between. The CDR3 length is 14 residues. The CDR3 DNA reads as TGCAGCAGTACAGGTCCTTCGAACACCGGGGAGCTGTTTTTT. It specifies CSSTGPSNTGELFF.

Of note for this clonotype: Just one base apart from a much larger clone, this may be a read error. The J gene is TRBJ2-3, the V gene TRBV5-1; weak D call: TRBD1 (5 bases). CDR1 and CDR2 from the germline V gene are SGHRS and YFSETQ. The CDR3 covers 13 residues. The CDR3 is CASSFWGVDTQCF. In DNA form, the CDR3 reads TGCGCCAGCAGCTTCTGGGGCGTGGATACGCAGTGTTTT.

Ten or more counts support this clonotype. V and J are TRBV12-3 or TRBV12-4 and TRBJ1-2; TRBD1 aligns across 8 bases. CDR3 size: 13 residues. Trimming at V came to 5 bases and at J to 6 bases, leaving 5 bases not matched to a gene. CDR3 nucleotide sequence: TGTGCCAGCAGTCGAGGACAGGGTGATGGCTACACCTTC. Translated, it gives CASSRGQGDGYTF.

Many counts were recorded for this clonotype. The rearrangement joins TRBV25-1 to TRBJ2-7; D is tentatively TRBD1 or TRBD2 (5 bases each). V lost 0 bases and J 3 bases, leaving 12 bases between the germline ends. CDR3 length equals 15 residues. Germline CDR1 is MGHDK and CDR2 is SYGVNS. The CDR3 region has the DNA TGTGCCAGCAGTGAATATGGGGGACGGATCTACGAGCAGTACTTC. As protein: CASSEYGGRIYEQYF.

This clonotype was counted ten times or more. The chain employs TRBV9 and TRBJ2-2; D is ambiguous. Germline V gene data show CDR1 as SGDLS and CDR2 as YYNGEE. This CDR3 spans 15 amino acids. V lost 2 bases and J 0 bases, leaving 8 bases between the germline ends. CDR3 in DNA: TGTGCCAGCAGCGTCAGGTCCGCGAACACCGGGGAGCTGTTTTTT. Protein product: CASSVRSANTGELFF.

About this clonotype: A much bigger clone sits one base away, suggesting this may be a read error. Here the CDR3 reads CASSNSRGGAYNEQFF. DNA of the CDR3: TGTGCCAGCAGTAACTCGAGGGGGGGTGCCTACAATGAGCAGTTCTTC. The chain has TRBV6-2 or TRBV6-3 and TRBJ2-1; maybe TRBD2 (7 bases). This CDR3 is built from 16 residues. CDR1 and CDR2 from the germline V gene are MNHEY and SVGEGT.

This clonotype has at least ten counts. The rearrangement links TRBV7-8 to TRBJ2-2; weak D call: TRBD1 (6 bases). The germline V gene encodes CDR1 SGHVS and CDR2 FQNEAQ. The CDR3 sequence is 14 residues long. Trimming removed 1 base from V and 6 bases from J, with 9 bases in between. CDR3 nucleotides: TGTGCCAGCAGCTTAGGCAGGGGCCCCGGGGAGCTGTTTTTT. It specifies CASSLGRGPGELFF.

In this sample, this clonotype turned up a few times. The J gene is TRBJ1-1, the V gene TRBV5-1; TRBD1 might be the D (5 bases). This CDR3 comprises 13 residues. Germline V lookup: CDR1 SGHRS, CDR2 YFSETQ. Trimming stripped 3 bases from V and 7 bases from J, with 13 bases between. In DNA, the CDR3 is TGCGCCAGCAGCTATGGAGGCGGGGGTGAAGCTTTCTTT. Protein: CASSYGGGGEAFF.

This clonotype was detected many times. The CDR3 protein is CASSHSAGGSYNEQFF. The CDR3 coding sequence is TGTGCCAGCAGCCATTCAGCGGGGGGCTCCTACAATGAGCAGTTCTTC. The V gene is TRBV11-2, the J gene TRBJ2-1; TRBD2 matches at 9 bases. The CDR3 is made up of 16 amino acids. The V gene's germline CDR1 is SGHAT and CDR2 FQNNGV. V trimming: 5 bases; J trimming: 0 bases; junction bases outside the gene matches: 5. Complete variable domain (other parts from reference TRBV11-2 and TRBJ2-1): EAGVAQSPRYKIIEKRQSVAFWCNPISGHATLYWYQQILGQGPKLLIQFQNNGVVDDSQLPKDRFSAERLKGVDSTLKIQPAKLEDSAVYLCASSHSAGGSYNEQFFGPGTRLTVL.